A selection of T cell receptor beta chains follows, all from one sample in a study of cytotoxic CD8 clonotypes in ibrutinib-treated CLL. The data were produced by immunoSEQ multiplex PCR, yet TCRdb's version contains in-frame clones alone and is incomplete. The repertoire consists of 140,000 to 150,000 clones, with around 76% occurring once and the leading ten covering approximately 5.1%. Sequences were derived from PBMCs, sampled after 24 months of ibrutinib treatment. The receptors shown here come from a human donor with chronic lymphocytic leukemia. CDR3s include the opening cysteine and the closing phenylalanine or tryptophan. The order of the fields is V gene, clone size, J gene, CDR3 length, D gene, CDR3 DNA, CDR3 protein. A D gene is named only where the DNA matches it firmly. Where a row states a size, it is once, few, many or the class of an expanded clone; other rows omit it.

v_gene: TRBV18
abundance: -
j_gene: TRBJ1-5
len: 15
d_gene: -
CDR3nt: TGTGCCAGCTCACCAGGGGGTTATAGCAATCAGCCCCAGCATTTT
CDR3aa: CASSPGGYSNQPQHF

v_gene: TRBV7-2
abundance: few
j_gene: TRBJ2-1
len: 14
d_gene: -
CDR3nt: TGTGCCAGCAGCTTAGGCCGCTCCTACAATGAGCAGTTCTTC
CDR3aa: CASSLGRSYNEQFF

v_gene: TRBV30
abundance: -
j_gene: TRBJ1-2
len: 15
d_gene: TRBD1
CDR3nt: TGTGCCTGGAGCGCAAACACGGGACAGGGATATGGCTACACCTTC
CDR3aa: CAWSANTGQGYGYTF

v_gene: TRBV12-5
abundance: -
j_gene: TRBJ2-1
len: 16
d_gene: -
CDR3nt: TGTGCTAGTGCCCTACGAGGCGAGAGCTCCTACAATGAGCAGTTCTTC
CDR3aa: CASALRGESSYNEQFF

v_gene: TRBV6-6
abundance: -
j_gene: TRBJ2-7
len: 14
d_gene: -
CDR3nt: TGTGCCAGCACCAGGGGTGCAGACCCCTACGAGCAGTACTTC
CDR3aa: CASTRGADPYEQYF

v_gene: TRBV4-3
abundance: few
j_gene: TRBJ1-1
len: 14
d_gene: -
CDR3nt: TGCGCCAGCAGCCACTCGACGGATAACACTGAAGCTTTCTTT
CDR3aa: CASSHSTDNTEAFF

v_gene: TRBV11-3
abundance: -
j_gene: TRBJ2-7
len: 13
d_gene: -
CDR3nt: TGTGCCAGCAGCCGCGGCCCCAACTACGAGCAGTACTTC
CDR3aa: CASSRGPNYEQYF

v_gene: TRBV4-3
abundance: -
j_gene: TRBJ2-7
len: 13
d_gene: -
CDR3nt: TGCGCCAGCAGCCATCTCTACGGCTACGAGCAGTACTTC
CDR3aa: CASSHLYGYEQYF

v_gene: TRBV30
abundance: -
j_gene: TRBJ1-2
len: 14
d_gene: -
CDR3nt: TGTGCCTGGAGTGTACACAGGGCGAACTATGGCTACACCTTC
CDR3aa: CAWSVHRANYGYTF

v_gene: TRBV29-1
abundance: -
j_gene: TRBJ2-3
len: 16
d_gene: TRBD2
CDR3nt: TGCAGCGTGGCCGCACTAGCGGGAGTTAGCACAGATACGCAGTATTTT
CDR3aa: CSVAALAGVSTDTQYF

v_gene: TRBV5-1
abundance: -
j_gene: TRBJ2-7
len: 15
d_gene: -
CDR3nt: TGCGCCAGCAGCCCAAGGGCCGGGGTGCCCTACGAGCAGTACTTC
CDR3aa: CASSPRAGVPYEQYF

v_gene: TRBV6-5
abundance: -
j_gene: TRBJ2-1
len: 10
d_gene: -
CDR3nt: TGTGCCAGCGGAGGAAATGAGCAGTTCTTC
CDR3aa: CASGGNEQFF

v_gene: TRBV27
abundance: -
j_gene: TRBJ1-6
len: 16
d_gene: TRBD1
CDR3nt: TGTGCCAGCAGTTTACGTGGGGCAGGGGGTAATTCACCCCTCCACTTT
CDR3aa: CASSLRGAGGNSPLHF

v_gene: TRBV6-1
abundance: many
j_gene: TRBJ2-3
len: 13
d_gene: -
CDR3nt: TGTGCCAGCAGGCGGGACTCCACAGATACGCAGTATTTT
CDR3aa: CASRRDSTDTQYF

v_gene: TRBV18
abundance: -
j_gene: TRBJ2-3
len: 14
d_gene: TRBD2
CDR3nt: TGTGCCAGCTCACCCAGCGGGGACACAGATACGCAGTATTTT
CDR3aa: CASSPSGDTDTQYF

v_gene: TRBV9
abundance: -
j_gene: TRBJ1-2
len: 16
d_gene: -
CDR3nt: TGTGCCAGCAGCGCGCAGAGAGAACAGCAAAACTATGGCTACACCTTC
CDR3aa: CASSAQREQQNYGYTF

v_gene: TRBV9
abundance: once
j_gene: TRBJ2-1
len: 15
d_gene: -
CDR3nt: TGTGCCAGCAGCGCCTCGGCGGGGTGGTACAATGAGCAGTTCTTC
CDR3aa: CASSASAGWYNEQFF

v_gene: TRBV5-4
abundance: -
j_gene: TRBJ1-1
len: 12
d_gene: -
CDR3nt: TGTGCCAGCAGCTTCGATGCCAGTGAAGCTTTCTTT
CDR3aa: CASSFDASEAFF

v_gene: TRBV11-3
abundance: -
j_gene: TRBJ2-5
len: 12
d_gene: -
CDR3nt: TGTGCCAGCAGCAACGGTGTGGAGACCCAGTACTTC
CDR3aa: CASSNGVETQYF

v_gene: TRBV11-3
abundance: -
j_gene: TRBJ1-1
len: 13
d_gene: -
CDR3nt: TGTGCCAGCAGCTTATGGGCGAACACTGAAGCTTTCTTT
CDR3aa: CASSLWANTEAFF

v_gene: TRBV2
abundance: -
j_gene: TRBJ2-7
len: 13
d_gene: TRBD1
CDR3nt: TGTGCCAGCAGGGGGACAGGGACCTACGAGCAGTACTTC
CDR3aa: CASRGTGTYEQYF

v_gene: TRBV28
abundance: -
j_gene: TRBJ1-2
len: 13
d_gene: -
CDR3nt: TGTGCCACCAGAGGAGACTTAAACTATGGCTACACCTTC
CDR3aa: CATRGDLNYGYTF

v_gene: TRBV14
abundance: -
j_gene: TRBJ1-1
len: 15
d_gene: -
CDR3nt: TGTGCCAGCAGCCAGCCCGGACGGCCGAACACTGAAGCTTTCTTT
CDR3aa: CASSQPGRPNTEAFF

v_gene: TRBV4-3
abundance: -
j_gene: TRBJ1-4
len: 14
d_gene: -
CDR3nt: TGCGCCAGCAGACCCGGCGCAACTAATGAAAAACTGTTTTTT
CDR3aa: CASRPGATNEKLFF

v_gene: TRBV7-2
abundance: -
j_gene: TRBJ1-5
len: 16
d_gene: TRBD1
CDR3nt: TGTGCCAGCAGCGACCACCGGGACAGGGAAAATCAGCCCCAGCATTTT
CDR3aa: CASSDHRDRENQPQHF

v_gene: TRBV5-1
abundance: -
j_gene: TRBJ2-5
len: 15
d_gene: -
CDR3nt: TGCGCCAGCAGCAAAACCGGGGGCAGGGTGGAGACCCAGTACTTC
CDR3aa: CASSKTGGRVETQYF

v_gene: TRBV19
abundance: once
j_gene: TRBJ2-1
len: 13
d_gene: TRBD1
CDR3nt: TGTGCCAGTAGTGTCCGGGACAGGGGCCAGCAGTTCTTC
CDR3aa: CASSVRDRGQQFF

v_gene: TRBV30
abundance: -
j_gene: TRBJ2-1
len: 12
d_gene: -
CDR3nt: TGTGCCCGCAGGGAGGGGGGCAATGAGCAGTTCTTC
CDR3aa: CARREGGNEQFF

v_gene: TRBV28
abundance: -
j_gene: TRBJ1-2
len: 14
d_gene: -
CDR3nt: TGTGCCAGCAGCTGGGCGGGGAGGAACTATGGCTACACCTTC
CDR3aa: CASSWAGRNYGYTF

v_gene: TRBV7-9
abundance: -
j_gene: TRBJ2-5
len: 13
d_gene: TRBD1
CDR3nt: TGTGCCAGCAGAGGACAGGCCCAAGAGACCCAGTACTTC
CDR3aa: CASRGQAQETQYF

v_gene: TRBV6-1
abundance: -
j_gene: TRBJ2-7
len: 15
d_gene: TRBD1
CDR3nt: TGTGCCAGCAGTCATGGGACAGGGGGGGGGTACGAGCAGTACTTC
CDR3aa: CASSHGTGGGYEQYF

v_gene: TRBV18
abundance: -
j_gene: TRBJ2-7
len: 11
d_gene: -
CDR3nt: TGTGCCAGCTCACCGGGTGGCGAGCAGTACTTC
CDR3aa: CASSPGGEQYF

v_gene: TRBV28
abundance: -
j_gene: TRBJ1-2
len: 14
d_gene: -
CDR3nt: TGTGCCACCCAGGCGCTCCCTCAGATCGGTGGCTACACCTTC
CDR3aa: CATQALPQIGGYTF

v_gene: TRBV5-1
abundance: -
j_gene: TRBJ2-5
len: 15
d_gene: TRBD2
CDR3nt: TGCGCCAGCAGCTTATCCGGGACTAGCGGGGAGACCCAGTACTTC
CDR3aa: CASSLSGTSGETQYF

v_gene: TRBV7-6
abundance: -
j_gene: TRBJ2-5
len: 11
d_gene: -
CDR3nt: TGTGCCAGCGGAAACCGGGAGACCCAGTACTTC
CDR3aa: CASGNRETQYF

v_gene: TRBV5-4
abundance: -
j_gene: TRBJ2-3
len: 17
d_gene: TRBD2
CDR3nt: TGTGCCAGCAGCTTGGCCGGACTAGCGGGAGTGGTAGATACGCAGTATTTT
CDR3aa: CASSLAGLAGVVDTQYF

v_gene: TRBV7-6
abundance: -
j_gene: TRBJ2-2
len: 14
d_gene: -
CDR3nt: TGTGCCAGCAGCACGCCGACTAGGAGCGGGGAGCTGTTTTTT
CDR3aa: CASSTPTRSGELFF

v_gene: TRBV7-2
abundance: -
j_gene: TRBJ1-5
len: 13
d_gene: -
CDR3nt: TGTGCCAGCTTTCGGGTTCTTTATCAGCCCCAGCATTTT
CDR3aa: CASFRVLYQPQHF

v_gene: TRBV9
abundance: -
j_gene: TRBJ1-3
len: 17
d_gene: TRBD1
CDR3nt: TGTGCCAGCAGCGTAGGGGACAGGGATACGGGCGGAAACACCATATATTTT
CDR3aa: CASSVGDRDTGGNTIYF

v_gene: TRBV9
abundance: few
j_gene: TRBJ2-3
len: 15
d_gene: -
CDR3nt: TGTGCCAGCAGCGTAACGCGACGGAGCGCAGATACGCAGTATTTT
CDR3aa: CASSVTRRSADTQYF

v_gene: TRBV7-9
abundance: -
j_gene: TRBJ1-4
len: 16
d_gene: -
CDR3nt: TGTGCCAGCAGCCCCCGACGAGCAGGGGATGATGAAAAACTGTTTTTT
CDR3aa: CASSPRRAGDDEKLFF

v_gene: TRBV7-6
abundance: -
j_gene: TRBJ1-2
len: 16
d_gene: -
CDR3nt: TGTGCCAGCAGCTTAGGGGTCCAGGCCGGATCCTATGGCTACACCTTC
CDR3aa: CASSLGVQAGSYGYTF

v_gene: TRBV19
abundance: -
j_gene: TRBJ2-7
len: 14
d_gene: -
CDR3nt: TGTGCCAGTACCTCGGGACTGGGAGGATACGAGCAGTACTTC
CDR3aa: CASTSGLGGYEQYF

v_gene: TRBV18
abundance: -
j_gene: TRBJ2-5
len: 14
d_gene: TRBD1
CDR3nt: TGTGCCAGCTCAACGGGGACAGCCGAAGAGACCCAGTACTTC
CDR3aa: CASSTGTAEETQYF

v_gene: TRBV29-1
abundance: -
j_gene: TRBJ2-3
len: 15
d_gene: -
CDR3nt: TGCAGCGCCTCAGGCGTTGGGGGCTACACAGATACGCAGTATTTT
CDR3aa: CSASGVGGYTDTQYF

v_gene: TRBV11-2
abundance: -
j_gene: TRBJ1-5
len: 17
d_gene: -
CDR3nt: TGTGCCAGCAGCTTAGCCGCCACCGCCCGCGGCAATCAGCCCCAGCATTTT
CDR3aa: CASSLAATARGNQPQHF

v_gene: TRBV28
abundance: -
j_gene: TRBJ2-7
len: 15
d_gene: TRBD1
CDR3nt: TGTGCCAGCAGGACGCCGGGACAGGGAGGGTACGAGCAGTACTTC
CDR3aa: CASRTPGQGGYEQYF

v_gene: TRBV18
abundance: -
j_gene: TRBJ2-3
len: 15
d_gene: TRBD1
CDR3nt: TGTGCCAGCTCACCGGGACAGGGGGTAACAGATACGCAGTATTTT
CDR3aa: CASSPGQGVTDTQYF

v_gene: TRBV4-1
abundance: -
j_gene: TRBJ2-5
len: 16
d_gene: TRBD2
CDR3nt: TGCGCCAGCAGCCAAGGAGATGGGACTAGGGGGGAGACCCAGTACTTC
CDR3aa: CASSQGDGTRGETQYF

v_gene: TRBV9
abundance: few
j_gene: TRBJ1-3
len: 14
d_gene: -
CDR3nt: TGTGCCAGCAGCGTTGGGTCCTCTGGAAACACCATATATTTT
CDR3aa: CASSVGSSGNTIYF

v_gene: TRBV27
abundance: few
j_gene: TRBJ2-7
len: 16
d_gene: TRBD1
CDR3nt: TGTGCCAGCAGCGCCGATGCCGGACAGGGGGCCTACGAGCAGTACTTC
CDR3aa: CASSADAGQGAYEQYF

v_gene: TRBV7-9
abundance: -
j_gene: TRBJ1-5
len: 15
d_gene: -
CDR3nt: TGTGCCAGCAGCCCGGGACCCTATAGCAATCAGCCCCAGCATTTT
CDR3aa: CASSPGPYSNQPQHF

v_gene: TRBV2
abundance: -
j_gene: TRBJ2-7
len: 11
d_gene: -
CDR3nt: TGTGCCAGCATGTTCGGGTACGAGCAGTACTTC
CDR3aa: CASMFGYEQYF